The rows below give T cell receptor beta chains drawn from one sample of a study of OX40 agonist ivuxolimab in advanced cancers. TCRdb keeps only in-frame clones here, not all; method: immunoSEQ multiplex PCR. In the table there are tens of thousands of clones, less than 95% of which are singletons. The source material was CD4+ or CD8+ T cells sorted from blood, sampled in a trial of the OX40 agonist ivuxolimab. These receptor sequences come from an adult with an advanced solid tumor such as melanoma, head and neck, liver or kidney cancer. Each CDR3 is given without its conserved first and last residue. Some rows mark clone size as missing; the rest say once, few, many or name a class of expanded clone.

length	J	V	size	CDR3
13	TRBJ1-2	TRBV28	once	ASSLFGTVPYGYT
12	TRBJ1-5	TRBV7-2	few	ASSSIRGNQPQH
11	TRBJ1-2	TRBV6-1	once	ASSDEGGYGYT
8	TRBJ2-1	TRBV6-6	-	ASSYYEQF
10	TRBJ2-2	TRBV6-1	many	ASSGLVGELF
13	TRBJ2-6	TRBV6-1	-	ASSEIGSGANVLT
16	TRBJ1-2	TRBV5-4	once	ASSLMSGTGRRGYGYT
14	TRBJ2-5	TRBV5-1	-	ASSSSGTGVTETQY
14	TRBJ2-1	TRBV7-9	-	ASTSIPSSSYNEQF
13	TRBJ2-2	TRBV28	once	ASKTDRVGTGELF
11	TRBJ1-1	TRBV19	-	ASTLRGNTEAF
11	TRBJ1-5	TRBV19	-	ASSQGAQQPQH
13	TRBJ1-6	TRBV7-8	-	ASKETRDRNSPLH
16	TRBJ2-2	TRBV21-1	-	ASSYSKAGGSNTGELF
14	TRBJ1-6	TRBV5-6	-	ASSLDSAAPNSPLH
12	TRBJ1-5	TRBV6-6	-	ASSYPARGQPQH
15	TRBJ2-1	TRBV4-1	-	ASSQAPGAGSYNEQF
11	TRBJ1-1	TRBV11-2	-	ASSSDRNTEAF
17	TRBJ2-1	TRBV14	-	ASSQSPRLAEWGVDEQF
12	TRBJ1-1	TRBV7-8	-	ASSLEPSNTEAF
11	TRBJ1-1	TRBV19	few	ASSRQGGTEAF
12	TRBJ2-1	TRBV7-6	-	ASSPRPTYNEQF
12	TRBJ2-3	TRBV10-3	-	AISAGGWADTQY
12	TRBJ2-1	TRBV10-1	-	ASSRQGAYNEQF
12	TRBJ2-5	TRBV6-1	-	ASSETGFQETQY
12	TRBJ1-2	TRBV5-1	-	ASSLGQGAYGYT
12	TRBJ1-2	TRBV5-6	once	ASTLGRVDYGYT
11	TRBJ2-3	TRBV2	-	ASRPTTGGTQY
11	TRBJ1-2	TRBV6-5	-	ASGTGRFFGYT
11	TRBJ1-5	TRBV28	-	ASISDEGQPQH
12	TRBJ1-5	TRBV2	-	ASSEHNGHQPQH
9	TRBJ1-4	TRBV2	-	ASRHNEKLF
14	TRBJ1-1	TRBV11-2	-	ASRPAAGGVNTEAF
12	TRBJ1-2	TRBV6-5	-	ASSPYWGLYGYT
12	TRBJ2-2	TRBV11-2	few	ASSSRDGTGELF
14	TRBJ2-5	TRBV6-5	-	ASSYEGASGVETQY
13	TRBJ1-3	TRBV7-6	-	ASSVGPNSGNTIY
12	TRBJ2-7	TRBV18	-	ASSMRQESYEQY
12	TRBJ1-4	TRBV5-8	-	ASSLGLTVEKLF
14	TRBJ1-5	TRBV30	-	AWSSSRGPGSQPQH